A selection of T cell receptor beta chains follows, all from one sample in a study of T cell responses to AZD1222 COVID-19 vaccine. Libraries were prepared by immunoSEQ multiplex PCR; TCRdb keeps only in-frame clonotypes and omits some of them. The table shows about 130,000 clones, with about 87% occurring only once. The sequencing here drew on peripheral blood, taken on day 0 of AZD1222 vaccination. All receptors derive from an adult in good health. Each CDR3 is given with its conserved first and last residue. D genes are given only for firm matches. The listing skips clone size in some rows; elsewhere it reads once, few, many or a size class.

d_gene: -; v_gene: TRBV27; abundance: -; j_gene: TRBJ1-4; CDR3aa: CASSSRGSGEKLFF; CDR3nt: TGTGCCAGCAGTTCTAGGGGGAGCGGTGAAAAACTGTTTTTT
d_gene: -; v_gene: TRBV12-3/TRBV12-4; abundance: -; j_gene: TRBJ2-2; CDR3aa: CASSFTGELFF; CDR3nt: TGTGCCAGCAGTTTCACCGGGGAGCTGTTTTTT
d_gene: -; v_gene: TRBV20-1; abundance: -; j_gene: TRBJ2-7; CDR3aa: CSARTSYEQYF; CDR3nt: TGCAGTGCAAGGACCTCCTACGAGCAGTACTTC
d_gene: -; v_gene: TRBV3-1/TRBV3-2; abundance: -; j_gene: TRBJ1-1; CDR3aa: CASSQPGTEAFF; CDR3nt: TGTGCCAGCAGCCAACCAGGGACTGAAGCTTTCTTT
d_gene: -; v_gene: TRBV7-9; abundance: few; j_gene: TRBJ2-7; CDR3aa: CASSPSDGGEQYF; CDR3nt: TGTGCCAGCAGCCCCTCGGACGGGGGCGAGCAGTACTTC
d_gene: TRBD1; v_gene: TRBV7-2; abundance: -; j_gene: TRBJ1-6; CDR3aa: CASSSGGTDNSPLHF; CDR3nt: TGTGCCAGCAGCTCGGGTGGGACAGATAATTCACCCCTCCACTTT
d_gene: -; v_gene: TRBV28; abundance: -; j_gene: TRBJ1-1; CDR3aa: CASSWPGTFGATEAFF; CDR3nt: TGTGCCAGCAGTTGGCCTGGAACATTCGGGGCCACTGAAGCTTTCTTT
d_gene: -; v_gene: TRBV5-4; abundance: -; j_gene: TRBJ2-1; CDR3aa: CASSFPRDGGRDEQFF; CDR3nt: TGTGCCAGCAGCTTTCCCCGGGACGGTGGACGAGATGAGCAGTTCTTC
d_gene: -; v_gene: TRBV19; abundance: large; j_gene: TRBJ2-7; CDR3aa: CASSIRGDAYEQYF; CDR3nt: TGTGCCAGTAGTATAAGGGGAGACGCCTACGAGCAGTACTTC
d_gene: -; v_gene: TRBV11-2; abundance: -; j_gene: TRBJ1-3; CDR3aa: CASSLSWGGNTIYF; CDR3nt: TGTGCCAGCAGCTTATCCTGGGGAGGAAACACCATATATTTT
d_gene: TRBD2; v_gene: TRBV7-3; abundance: -; j_gene: TRBJ2-2; CDR3aa: CASSLAGYTGELFF; CDR3nt: TGTGCCAGCAGCCTAGCGGGATACACCGGGGAGTTGTTTTTT
d_gene: -; v_gene: TRBV18; abundance: -; j_gene: TRBJ2-7; CDR3aa: CASSRDTNEQYF; CDR3nt: TGTGCCAGCTCACGGGACACCAACGAGCAGTACTTC
d_gene: -; v_gene: TRBV24-1; abundance: -; j_gene: TRBJ2-1; CDR3aa: CATYQAGEQFF; CDR3nt: TGTGCCACCTATCAGGCAGGCGAACAGTTCTTC
d_gene: -; v_gene: TRBV5-1; abundance: -; j_gene: TRBJ2-2; CDR3aa: CASSLQATGELFF; CDR3nt: TGCGCCAGCAGCTTACAGGCCACCGGGGAGCTGTTTTTT
d_gene: -; v_gene: TRBV28; abundance: -; j_gene: TRBJ2-7; CDR3aa: CASSLHMTPYEQYF; CDR3nt: TGTGCCAGCAGTTTACATATGACCCCCTACGAGCAGTACTTC
d_gene: TRBD1; v_gene: TRBV6-5; abundance: -; j_gene: TRBJ1-2; CDR3aa: CASKIQDRGWNGYTF; CDR3nt: TGTGCCAGCAAAATCCAGGACAGGGGGTGGAATGGCTACACCTTC
d_gene: TRBD1; v_gene: TRBV5-1; abundance: -; j_gene: TRBJ2-1; CDR3aa: CASSWGQNNEQFF; CDR3nt: TGCGCCAGCAGCTGGGGACAGAACAATGAGCAGTTCTTC
d_gene: -; v_gene: TRBV21-1; abundance: once; j_gene: TRBJ1-1; CDR3aa: CASDITGGSNTEAFF; CDR3nt: TGTGCCAGTGATATAACAGGGGGATCTAACACTGAAGCTTTCTTT
d_gene: -; v_gene: TRBV18; abundance: few; j_gene: TRBJ1-5; CDR3aa: CASSPPNGEQPQHF; CDR3nt: TGTGCCAGCTCACCGCCCAACGGGGAACAGCCCCAGCATTTT
d_gene: TRBD2; v_gene: TRBV7-3; abundance: -; j_gene: TRBJ2-7; CDR3aa: CASSLLAGDSYEQYF; CDR3nt: TGTGCCAGCAGCTTACTAGCGGGGGACTCCTACGAGCAGTACTTC
d_gene: -; v_gene: TRBV21-1; abundance: once; j_gene: TRBJ2-7; CDR3aa: CASSKTEISQGQGLPLSYEQYF; CDR3nt: TGTGCCAGCAGCAAAACCGAAATTTCCCAGGGACAGGGGCTCCCTTTATCCTACGAGCAGTACTTC
d_gene: TRBD2; v_gene: TRBV3-1/TRBV3-2; abundance: -; j_gene: TRBJ2-7; CDR3aa: CASSLLTGGEQYF; CDR3nt: TGTGCCAGCAGCCTCTTGACGGGAGGCGAGCAGTACTTC
d_gene: TRBD2; v_gene: TRBV11-3; abundance: -; j_gene: TRBJ2-1; CDR3aa: CASSLVLAGYNEQFF; CDR3nt: TGTGCCAGCAGCTTAGTACTAGCGGGATACAATGAGCAGTTCTTC
d_gene: -; v_gene: TRBV7-2; abundance: -; j_gene: TRBJ1-6; CDR3aa: CASSSGTQKSYSPLHF; CDR3nt: TGTGCCAGCAGCTCCGGGACCCAGAAAAGTTATTCACCCCTCCACTTT
d_gene: TRBD1; v_gene: TRBV27; abundance: -; j_gene: TRBJ2-7; CDR3aa: CASSLQGFNEQYF; CDR3nt: TGTGCCAGCAGTCTACAGGGGTTCAACGAGCAGTACTTC
d_gene: -; v_gene: TRBV10-3; abundance: -; j_gene: TRBJ1-5; CDR3aa: CAISGRSNQPQHF; CDR3nt: TGTGCCATCAGTGGACGGAGCAATCAGCCCCAGCATTTT
d_gene: -; v_gene: TRBV6-1; abundance: -; j_gene: TRBJ2-2; CDR3aa: CASSESRSGRNTGELFF; CDR3nt: TGTGCCAGCAGTGAAAGTCGGTCGGGGCGAAATACCGGGGAGCTGTTTTTT
d_gene: -; v_gene: TRBV7-8; abundance: -; j_gene: TRBJ2-5; CDR3aa: CASSLARASVETQYF; CDR3nt: TGTGCCAGCAGCTTAGCTAGGGCTAGCGTAGAGACCCAGTACTTC
d_gene: -; v_gene: TRBV6-5; abundance: -; j_gene: TRBJ2-7; CDR3aa: CASPPEGAWYEQYF; CDR3nt: TGTGCCAGCCCGCCGGAGGGGGCCTGGTACGAGCAGTACTTC
d_gene: -; v_gene: TRBV6-2/TRBV6-3; abundance: -; j_gene: TRBJ1-3; CDR3aa: CASSYAVSGNTIYF; CDR3nt: TGTGCCAGCAGTTACGCCGTCTCTGGAAACACCATATATTTT
d_gene: -; v_gene: TRBV9; abundance: once; j_gene: TRBJ2-5; CDR3aa: CASSVAAGRGETQYF; CDR3nt: TGTGCCAGCAGCGTAGCCGCGGGACGGGGGGAGACCCAGTACTTC
d_gene: -; v_gene: TRBV7-3; abundance: -; j_gene: TRBJ2-6; CDR3aa: CASSPTPGTEGLNSGANVLTF; CDR3nt: TGTGCCAGCAGCCCAACACCCGGCACAGAGGGACTCAACTCTGGGGCCAACGTCCTGACTTTC
d_gene: TRBD2; v_gene: TRBV28; abundance: once; j_gene: TRBJ2-2; CDR3aa: CASSSLAGPTNTGELFF; CDR3nt: TGTGCCAGCAGTTCCCTAGCGGGCCCCACGAACACCGGGGAGCTGTTTTTT
d_gene: TRBD2; v_gene: TRBV5-5; abundance: -; j_gene: TRBJ2-3; CDR3aa: CASSLLAGEWGTDTQYF; CDR3nt: TGTGCCAGCAGCTTGCTAGCGGGCGAATGGGGCACAGATACGCAGTATTTT
d_gene: -; v_gene: TRBV5-1; abundance: once; j_gene: TRBJ1-1; CDR3aa: CASSLGGGNTEAFF; CDR3nt: TGCGCCAGCAGCTTGGGTGGGGGGAACACTGAAGCTTTCTTT
d_gene: -; v_gene: TRBV5-8; abundance: -; j_gene: TRBJ2-3; CDR3aa: CASSLSRDTQYF; CDR3nt: TGTGCCAGCAGCTTATCCAGGGATACGCAGTATTTT
d_gene: -; v_gene: TRBV2; abundance: -; j_gene: TRBJ2-1; CDR3aa: CASSPDGYNEQFF; CDR3nt: TGTGCCAGCAGTCCCGACGGTTACAATGAGCAGTTCTTC
d_gene: -; v_gene: TRBV18; abundance: once; j_gene: TRBJ2-2; CDR3aa: CASSKEENGELFF; CDR3nt: TGTGCCAGCTCGAAGGAGGAAAACGGGGAGCTGTTTTTT
d_gene: -; v_gene: TRBV19; abundance: -; j_gene: TRBJ1-5; CDR3aa: CASSISGWNQPQHF; CDR3nt: TGTGCCAGTAGTATATCAGGCTGGAATCAGCCCCAGCATTTT
d_gene: TRBD2; v_gene: TRBV5-5; abundance: -; j_gene: TRBJ2-7; CDR3aa: CASSFFGTSAAVQQYF; CDR3nt: TGTGCCAGCAGCTTCTTCGGGACTAGCGCTGCCGTCCAGCAGTACTTC
d_gene: -; v_gene: TRBV5-6; abundance: -; j_gene: TRBJ1-3; CDR3aa: CASSLDSSGNTIYF; CDR3nt: TGTGCCAGCAGCTTAGACAGCTCTGGAAACACCATATATTTT
d_gene: TRBD1; v_gene: TRBV19; abundance: once; j_gene: TRBJ1-1; CDR3aa: CASSTHRGENTEAFF; CDR3nt: TGTGCCAGTTCGACGCACAGGGGTGAGAACACTGAAGCTTTCTTT
d_gene: TRBD1; v_gene: TRBV5-4; abundance: -; j_gene: TRBJ1-4; CDR3aa: CASSVYRGLGEKLFF; CDR3nt: TGTGCCAGCAGCGTCTACAGGGGTCTAGGCGAAAAACTGTTTTTT
d_gene: -; v_gene: TRBV7-2; abundance: -; j_gene: TRBJ1-5; CDR3aa: CASSLAGYGNQPQHF; CDR3nt: TGTGCCAGCAGCTTAGCGGGATACGGCAATCAGCCCCAGCATTTT
d_gene: TRBD2; v_gene: TRBV6-2/TRBV6-3; abundance: -; j_gene: TRBJ2-1; CDR3aa: CASSATGLAGDNEQFF; CDR3nt: TGTGCCAGCAGTGCGACGGGACTAGCGGGAGACAATGAGCAGTTCTTC
d_gene: -; v_gene: TRBV4-2; abundance: -; j_gene: TRBJ1-2; CDR3aa: CASSQDRQASNYGYTF; CDR3nt: TGTGCCAGCAGCCAAGATAGACAGGCCTCCAACTATGGCTACACCTTC
d_gene: -; v_gene: TRBV9; abundance: -; j_gene: TRBJ1-6; CDR3aa: CASSVARDNSPLHF; CDR3nt: TGTGCCAGCAGCGTAGCTAGGGATAATTCACCCCTCCACTTT
d_gene: -; v_gene: TRBV5-1; abundance: -; j_gene: TRBJ1-1; CDR3aa: CASSFDTNTEAFF; CDR3nt: TGCGCCAGCAGCTTCGACACAAACACTGAAGCTTTCTTT
d_gene: TRBD1; v_gene: TRBV3-1/TRBV3-2; abundance: -; j_gene: TRBJ2-2; CDR3aa: CASSQVTGGGTGELFF; CDR3nt: TGTGCCAGCAGCCAAGTGACAGGGGGCGGCACCGGGGAGCTGTTTTTT
d_gene: TRBD1; v_gene: TRBV5-5; abundance: -; j_gene: TRBJ1-6; CDR3aa: CASSTGQLYNSPLHF; CDR3nt: TGTGCCAGCAGCACGGGACAGCTCTATAATTCACCCCTCCACTTT
d_gene: TRBD1; v_gene: TRBV5-1; abundance: -; j_gene: TRBJ1-5; CDR3aa: CASSLATGEQPQHF; CDR3nt: TGCGCCAGCAGCTTGGCAACAGGGGAACAGCCCCAGCATTTT
d_gene: TRBD1; v_gene: TRBV29-1; abundance: -; j_gene: TRBJ2-3; CDR3aa: CSVELDRDPNTQYF; CDR3nt: TGCAGCGTTGAACTGGACAGGGATCCAAATACGCAGTATTTT
d_gene: -; v_gene: TRBV11-2; abundance: -; j_gene: TRBJ2-7; CDR3aa: CASSLHGSEQYF; CDR3nt: TGTGCCAGCAGCTTACACGGATCCGAGCAGTACTTC
d_gene: TRBD1; v_gene: TRBV28; abundance: -; j_gene: TRBJ1-5; CDR3aa: CAIPGGRGRDNQPQHF; CDR3nt: TGTGCCATACCCGGGGGAAGGGGGCGCGACAATCAGCCCCAGCATTTT